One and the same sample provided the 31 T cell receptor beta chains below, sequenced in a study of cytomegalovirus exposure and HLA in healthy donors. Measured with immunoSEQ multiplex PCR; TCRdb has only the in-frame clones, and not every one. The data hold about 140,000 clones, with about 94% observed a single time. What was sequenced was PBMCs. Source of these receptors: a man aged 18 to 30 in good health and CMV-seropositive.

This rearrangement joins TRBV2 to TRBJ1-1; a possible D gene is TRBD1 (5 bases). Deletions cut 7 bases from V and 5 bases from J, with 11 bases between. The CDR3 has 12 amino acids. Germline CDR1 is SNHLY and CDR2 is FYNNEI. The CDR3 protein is CASIQVATEAFF. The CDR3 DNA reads TGTGCCAGCATACAGGTAGCAACTGAAGCTTTCTTT.

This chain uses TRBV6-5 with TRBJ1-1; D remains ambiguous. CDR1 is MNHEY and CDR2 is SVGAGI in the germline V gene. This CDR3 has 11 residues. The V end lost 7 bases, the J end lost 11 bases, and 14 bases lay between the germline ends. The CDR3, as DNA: TGTGCCAGCATCCGGACTAAAACGGCTTTCTTT. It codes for CASIRTKTAFF.

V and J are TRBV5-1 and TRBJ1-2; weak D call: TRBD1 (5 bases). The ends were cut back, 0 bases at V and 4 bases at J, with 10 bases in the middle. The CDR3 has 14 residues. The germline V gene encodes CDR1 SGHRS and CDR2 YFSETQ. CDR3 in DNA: TGCGCCAGCAGCTTGGAGTCAGGGCCCTATGGCTACACCTTC. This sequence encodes CASSLESGPYGYTF.

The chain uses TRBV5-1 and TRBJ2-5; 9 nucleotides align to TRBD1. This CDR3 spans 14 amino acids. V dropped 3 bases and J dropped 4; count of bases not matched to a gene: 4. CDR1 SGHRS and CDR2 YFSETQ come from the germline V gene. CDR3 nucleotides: TGCGCCAGCAGCTACGGACAGGGGACAGAGACCCAGTACTTC. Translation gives CASSYGQGTETQYF.

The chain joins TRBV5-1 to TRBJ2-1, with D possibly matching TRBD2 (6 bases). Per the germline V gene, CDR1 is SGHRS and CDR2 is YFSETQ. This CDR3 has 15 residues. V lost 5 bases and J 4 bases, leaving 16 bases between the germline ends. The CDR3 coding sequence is TGCGCCAGCAGACTGGAGGGCCTGGCATACAATGAGCAGTTCTTC. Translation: CASRLEGLAYNEQFF.

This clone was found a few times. The CDR3, as DNA: TGTGCCAGCAGTGCAGGGAAGCTATTGAACACTGAAGCTTTCTTT. Translation: CASSAGKLLNTEAFF. This chain links TRBV28 with TRBJ1-1, with TRBD1 as a possible D gene (5 bases). The CDR3 consists of 15 residues. Germline V gene sequence: CDR1 MDHEN, CDR2 SYDVKM. Deletions cut 5 bases from V and 0 bases from J, with 13 bases between.

In nucleotides, the CDR3 is TGTGCCAGCAGTTTCCAGGGCCCCTACAATGAGCAGTTCTTC. Residues: CASSFQGPYNEQFF. J is TRBJ2-1 and V is TRBV27; tentative D call: TRBD1 (5 bases). Germline V gene sequence: CDR1 MNHEY, CDR2 SMNVEV (reference sequence). Trimming stripped 3 bases from V and 2 bases from J, with 8 bases between. The CDR3 sequence is 14 residues long.

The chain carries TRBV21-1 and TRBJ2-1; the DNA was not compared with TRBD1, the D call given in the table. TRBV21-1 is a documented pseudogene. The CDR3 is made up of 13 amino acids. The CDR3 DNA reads TGTGCCAGCAGCAAAGGGGCATACAATGAGCAGTTCTTC. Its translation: CASSKGAYNEQFF.

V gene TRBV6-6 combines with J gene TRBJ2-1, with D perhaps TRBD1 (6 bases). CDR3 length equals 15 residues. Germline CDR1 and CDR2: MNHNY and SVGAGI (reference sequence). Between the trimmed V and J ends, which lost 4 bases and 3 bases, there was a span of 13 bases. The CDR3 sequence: CASSLTRTVYNEQFF. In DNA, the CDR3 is TGTGCCAGCAGTTTAACACGGACAGTCTACAATGAGCAGTTCTTC.

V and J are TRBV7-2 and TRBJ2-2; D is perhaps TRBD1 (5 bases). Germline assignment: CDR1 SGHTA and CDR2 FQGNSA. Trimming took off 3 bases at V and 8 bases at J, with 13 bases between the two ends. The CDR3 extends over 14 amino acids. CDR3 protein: CASSFVVAGGELFF. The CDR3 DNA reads TGTGCCAGCAGCTTCGTTGTGGCAGGGGGGGAGCTGTTTTTT. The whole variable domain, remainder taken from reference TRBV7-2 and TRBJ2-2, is GAGVSQSPSNKVTEKGKDVELRCDPISGHTALYWYRQSLGQGLEFLIYFQGNSAPDKSGLPSDRFSAERTGGSVSTLTIQRTQQEDSAVYLCASSFVVAGGELFFGEGSRLTVL.

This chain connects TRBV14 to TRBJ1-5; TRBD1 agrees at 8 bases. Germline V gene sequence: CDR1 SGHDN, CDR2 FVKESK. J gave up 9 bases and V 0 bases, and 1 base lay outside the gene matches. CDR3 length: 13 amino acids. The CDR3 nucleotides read TGTGCCAGCAGCCAAGAAACAGGGGGGCCCCAGCATTTT. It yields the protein CASSQETGGPQHF.

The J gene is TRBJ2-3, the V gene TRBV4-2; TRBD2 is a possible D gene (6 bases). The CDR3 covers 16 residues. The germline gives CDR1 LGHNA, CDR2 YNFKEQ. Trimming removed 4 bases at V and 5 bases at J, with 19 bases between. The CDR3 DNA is TGTGCCAGCAGCCCTGGAGGGGCTAGGCAGGGAGATACGCAGTATTTT. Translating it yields CASSPGGARQGDTQYF.

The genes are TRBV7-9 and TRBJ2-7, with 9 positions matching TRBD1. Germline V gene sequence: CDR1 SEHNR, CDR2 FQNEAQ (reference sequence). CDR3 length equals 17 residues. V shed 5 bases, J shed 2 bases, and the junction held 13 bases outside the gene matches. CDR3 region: CASSIRAGQGNPYEQYF. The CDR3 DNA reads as TGTGCCAGCAGCATCAGGGCGGGACAGGGAAACCCCTACGAGCAGTACTTC.

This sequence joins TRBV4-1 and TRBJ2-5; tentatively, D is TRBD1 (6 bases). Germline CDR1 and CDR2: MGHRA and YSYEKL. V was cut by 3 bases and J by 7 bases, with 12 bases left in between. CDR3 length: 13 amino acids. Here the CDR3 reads CASSHPGGGTQYF. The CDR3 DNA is TGCGCCAGCAGCCACCCTGGGGGCGGGACCCAGTACTTC.

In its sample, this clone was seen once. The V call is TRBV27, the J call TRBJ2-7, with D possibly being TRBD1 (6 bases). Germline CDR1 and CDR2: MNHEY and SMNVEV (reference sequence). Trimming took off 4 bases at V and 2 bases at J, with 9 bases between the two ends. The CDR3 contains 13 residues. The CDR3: CASSYGTPYEQYF. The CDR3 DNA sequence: TGTGCCAGCAGTTATGGGACACCCTACGAGCAGTACTTC.

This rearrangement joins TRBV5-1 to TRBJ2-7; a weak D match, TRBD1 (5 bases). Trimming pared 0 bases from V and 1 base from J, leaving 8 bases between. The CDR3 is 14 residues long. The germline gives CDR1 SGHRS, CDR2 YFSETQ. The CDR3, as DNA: TGCGCCAGCAGCTTGGTCACAGGATCCTACGAGCAGTACTTC. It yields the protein CASSLVTGSYEQYF.

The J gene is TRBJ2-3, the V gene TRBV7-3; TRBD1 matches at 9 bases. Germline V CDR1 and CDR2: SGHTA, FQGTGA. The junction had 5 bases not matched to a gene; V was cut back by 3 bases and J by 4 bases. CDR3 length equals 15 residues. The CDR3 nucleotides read TGTGCCAGCAGCTTTACAGGGGGCTACGCAGATACGCAGTATTTT. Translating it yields CASSFTGGYADTQYF.

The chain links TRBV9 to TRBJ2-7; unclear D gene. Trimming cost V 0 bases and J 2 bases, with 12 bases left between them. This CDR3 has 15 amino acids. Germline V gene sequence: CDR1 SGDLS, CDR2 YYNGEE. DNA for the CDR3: TGTGCCAGCAGCGTAGGACTCCTGAACACCTACGAGCAGTACTTC. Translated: CASSVGLLNTYEQYF.

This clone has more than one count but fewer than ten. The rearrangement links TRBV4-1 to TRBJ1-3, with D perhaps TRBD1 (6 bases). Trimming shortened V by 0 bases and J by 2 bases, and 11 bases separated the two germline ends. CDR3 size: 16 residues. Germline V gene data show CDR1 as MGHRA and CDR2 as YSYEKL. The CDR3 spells CASSQEDSRAGNTIYF. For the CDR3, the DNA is TGCGCCAGCAGCCAAGAGGACAGTCGCGCTGGAAACACCATATATTTT.

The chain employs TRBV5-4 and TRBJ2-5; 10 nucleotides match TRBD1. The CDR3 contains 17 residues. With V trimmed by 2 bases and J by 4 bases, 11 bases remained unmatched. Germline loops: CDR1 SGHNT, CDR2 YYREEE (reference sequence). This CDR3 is CASSLTGTGVTGETQYF. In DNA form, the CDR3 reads TGTGCCAGCAGCTTAACCGGGACAGGGGTTACTGGAGAGACCCAGTACTTC.

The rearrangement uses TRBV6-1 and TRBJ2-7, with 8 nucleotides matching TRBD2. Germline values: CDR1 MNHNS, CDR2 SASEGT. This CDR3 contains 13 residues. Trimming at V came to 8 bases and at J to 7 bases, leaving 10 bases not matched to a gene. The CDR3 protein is CASGTGGVWEQYF. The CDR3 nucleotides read TGTGCCAGCGGAACGGGAGGGGTCTGGGAGCAGTACTTC.

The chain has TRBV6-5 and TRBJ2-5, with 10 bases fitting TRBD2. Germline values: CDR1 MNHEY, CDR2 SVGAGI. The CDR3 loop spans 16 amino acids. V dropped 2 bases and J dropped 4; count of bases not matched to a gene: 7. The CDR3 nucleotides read TGTGCCAGCAGTTACGGGCTAGCGGGAGAGGGAGAGACCCAGTACTTC. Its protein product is CASSYGLAGEGETQYF.

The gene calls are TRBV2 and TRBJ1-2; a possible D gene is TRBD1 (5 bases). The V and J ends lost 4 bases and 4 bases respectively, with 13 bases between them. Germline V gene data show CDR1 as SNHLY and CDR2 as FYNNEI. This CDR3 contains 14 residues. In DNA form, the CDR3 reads TGTGCCAGCAGTGCCCTACGGGGGTCCTATGGCTACACCTTC. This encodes CASSALRGSYGYTF.

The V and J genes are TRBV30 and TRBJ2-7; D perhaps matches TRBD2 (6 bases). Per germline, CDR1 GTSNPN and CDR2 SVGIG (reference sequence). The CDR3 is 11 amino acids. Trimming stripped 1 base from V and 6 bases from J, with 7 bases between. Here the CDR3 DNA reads TGTGCCTGGAGTGGGGGGGTCGAGCAGTACTTC. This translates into CAWSGGVEQYF.

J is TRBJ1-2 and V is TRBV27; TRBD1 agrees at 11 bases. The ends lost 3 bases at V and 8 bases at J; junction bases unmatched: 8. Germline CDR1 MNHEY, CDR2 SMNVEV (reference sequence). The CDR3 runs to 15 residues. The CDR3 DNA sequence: TGTGCCAGCAGTTTCCGAGGGACAGGGGGATCCGGCTACACCTTC. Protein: CASSFRGTGGSGYTF.

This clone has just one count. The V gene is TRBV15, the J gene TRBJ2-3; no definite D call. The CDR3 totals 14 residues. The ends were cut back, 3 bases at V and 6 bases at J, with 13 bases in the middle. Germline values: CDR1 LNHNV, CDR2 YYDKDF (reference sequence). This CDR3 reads CATSSAPLVDTQYF. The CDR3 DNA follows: TGTGCCACCAGCAGCGCCCCGCTAGTCGATACGCAGTATTTT.

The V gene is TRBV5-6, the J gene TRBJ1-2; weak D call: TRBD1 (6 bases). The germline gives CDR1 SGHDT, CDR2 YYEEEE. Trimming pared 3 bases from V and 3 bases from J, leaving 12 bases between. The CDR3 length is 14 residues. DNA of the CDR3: TGTGCCAGCAGCTCCAGGGGCTTGCACTATGGCTACACCTTC. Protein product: CASSSRGLHYGYTF.

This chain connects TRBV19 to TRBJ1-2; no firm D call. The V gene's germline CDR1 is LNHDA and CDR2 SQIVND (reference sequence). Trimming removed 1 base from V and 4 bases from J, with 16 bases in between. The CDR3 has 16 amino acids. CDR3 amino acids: CASSIGPVPLAYGYTF. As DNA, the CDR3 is TGTGCCAGTAGTATAGGCCCGGTCCCTTTAGCCTATGGCTACACCTTC.

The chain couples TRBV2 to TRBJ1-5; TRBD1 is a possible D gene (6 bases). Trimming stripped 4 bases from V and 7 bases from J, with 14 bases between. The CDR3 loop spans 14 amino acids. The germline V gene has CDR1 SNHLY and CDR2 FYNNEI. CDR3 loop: CASSVQGKRQPQHF. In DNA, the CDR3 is TGTGCCAGCAGTGTTCAGGGGAAACGGCAGCCCCAGCATTTT.

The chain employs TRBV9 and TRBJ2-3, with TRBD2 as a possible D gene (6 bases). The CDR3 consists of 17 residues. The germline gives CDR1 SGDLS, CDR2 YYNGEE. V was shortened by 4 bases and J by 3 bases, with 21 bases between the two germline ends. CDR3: CASSLGGGRGATDTQYF. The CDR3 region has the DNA TGTGCCAGCAGCCTGGGGGGAGGTCGGGGCGCAACAGATACGCAGTATTTT.

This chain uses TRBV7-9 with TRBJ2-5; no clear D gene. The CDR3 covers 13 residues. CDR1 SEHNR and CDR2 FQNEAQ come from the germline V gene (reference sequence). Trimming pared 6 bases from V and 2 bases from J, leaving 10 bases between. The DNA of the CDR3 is TGTGCCAGCAGTCCGGTATCTCAAGAGACCCAGTACTTC. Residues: CASSPVSQETQYF.